The rows below give T cell receptor beta chains drawn from one sample of a study of beta chain features in type 1 diabetes. Method: immunoSEQ multiplex PCR; TCRdb's copy keeps in-frame clones and lacks some. The sample carries under 300,000 clones, approximately 13% recorded once. Material: naive CD4+ T cells from blood. The receptors come from a man aged 25 to 45 with type 1 diabetes. Each CDR3 is given with its conserved first and last residue. The D gene is left open where the match is weak. Not all rows give a size; the values are once, few, many and, for expanded clones, a class.

d_call: TRBD2; v_call: TRBV4-1; j_call: TRBJ2-5; clone_size: .; cdr3_nt: TGCGCCAGCAGCAGGGGACTAGCGGGAAGGGAGACCCAGTACTTC; cdr3_aa: CASSRGLAGRETQYF
d_call: TRBD1; v_call: TRBV15; j_call: TRBJ2-7; clone_size: few; cdr3_nt: TGTGCCACCAGCAACTTCCGGGGACAGCTCTCCTACGAGCAGTACTTC; cdr3_aa: CATSNFRGQLSYEQYF
d_call: TRBD1; v_call: TRBV5-6; j_call: TRBJ2-5; clone_size: .; cdr3_nt: TGTGCCAGCAGCATGGGACAGGCCCCAACGGAGACCCAGTACTTC; cdr3_aa: CASSMGQAPTETQYF
d_call: .; v_call: TRBV10-3; j_call: TRBJ2-6; clone_size: few; cdr3_nt: TGTGCCATCAGTGGAACAGGTGGGGCCAACGTCCTGACTTTC; cdr3_aa: CAISGTGGANVLTF
d_call: .; v_call: TRBV9; j_call: TRBJ2-2; clone_size: .; cdr3_nt: TGTGCCAGCAGCTCAGGGGTGCTACCCAGCACCGGGGAGCTGTTTTTT; cdr3_aa: CASSSGVLPSTGELFF
d_call: .; v_call: TRBV5-1; j_call: TRBJ1-1; clone_size: few; cdr3_nt: TGCGCCAGCAGCACACAAGGAGGCATGAACACTGAAGCTTTCTTT; cdr3_aa: CASSTQGGMNTEAFF
d_call: TRBD2; v_call: TRBV4-1; j_call: TRBJ2-3; clone_size: few; cdr3_nt: TGCGCCAGCAGCCAAGATATGACCCTAGCGGGGGACACAGATACGCAGTATTTT; cdr3_aa: CASSQDMTLAGDTDTQYF
d_call: .; v_call: TRBV29-1; j_call: TRBJ1-1; clone_size: few; cdr3_nt: TGCAGCGTTGAAGGCAGGATGAACACTGAAGCTTTCTTT; cdr3_aa: CSVEGRMNTEAFF
d_call: TRBD1; v_call: TRBV30; j_call: TRBJ1-2; clone_size: .; cdr3_nt: TGTGCCTGGGGGGGACAGCTTGGCTATGGCTACACCTTC; cdr3_aa: CAWGGQLGYGYTF
d_call: .; v_call: TRBV15; j_call: TRBJ1-5; clone_size: .; cdr3_nt: TGTGCCACCAGCAGAGTGCCAGGGGCCCAGCATTTT; cdr3_aa: CATSRVPGAQHF
d_call: TRBD1; v_call: TRBV18; j_call: TRBJ2-7; clone_size: .; cdr3_nt: TGTGCCAGCTCACCACGGGACAGGGGTTACGAGCAGTACTTC; cdr3_aa: CASSPRDRGYEQYF
d_call: TRBD1; v_call: TRBV5-1; j_call: TRBJ2-2; clone_size: .; cdr3_nt: TGCGCCAGCAGGGGGCCAGGGGGCGCCGCGAACACCGGGGAGCTGTTTTTT; cdr3_aa: CASRGPGGAANTGELFF
d_call: TRBD1; v_call: TRBV5-6; j_call: TRBJ1-2; clone_size: few; cdr3_nt: TGTGCCAGCAGCGAGGGACAGCCTCGCTACACCTTC; cdr3_aa: CASSEGQPRYTF
d_call: TRBD2; v_call: TRBV27; j_call: TRBJ2-3; clone_size: .; cdr3_nt: TGTGCCAGCAGTTTATCCCCAGCGGGGGGGTGGGCAGATACGCAGTATTTT; cdr3_aa: CASSLSPAGGWADTQYF
d_call: TRBD1; v_call: TRBV29-1; j_call: TRBJ2-7; clone_size: few; cdr3_nt: TGCAGCGTTCTGGGACAGGGTGGCTACGAGCAGTACTTC; cdr3_aa: CSVLGQGGYEQYF
d_call: TRBD2; v_call: TRBV6-5; j_call: TRBJ2-3; clone_size: .; cdr3_nt: TGTGCCAGCAGCGGACTAGCGGAAGGGTATACGCAGTATTTT; cdr3_aa: CASSGLAEGYTQYF
d_call: TRBD2; v_call: TRBV4-1; j_call: TRBJ2-5; clone_size: .; cdr3_nt: TGCGCCAGCAGCCAAGGACTAGCGGGAGGTCAAGAGACCCAGTACTTC; cdr3_aa: CASSQGLAGGQETQYF
d_call: .; v_call: TRBV5-6; j_call: TRBJ2-1; clone_size: few; cdr3_nt: TGTGCCAGCAGCTTGGAGCTTGAGCCGTACAATGAGCAGTTCTTC; cdr3_aa: CASSLELEPYNEQFF
d_call: .; v_call: TRBV29-1; j_call: TRBJ1-3; clone_size: few; cdr3_nt: TGCAGCGTCGAAACGGGGGGCACTGGAAACACCATATATTTT; cdr3_aa: CSVETGGTGNTIYF
d_call: TRBD2; v_call: TRBV5-6; j_call: TRBJ2-3; clone_size: .; cdr3_nt: TGTGCCAGCAGCCGACTAGCGGGTTACGAGGAAGATACGCAGTATTTT; cdr3_aa: CASSRLAGYEEDTQYF
d_call: .; v_call: TRBV19; j_call: TRBJ1-1; clone_size: few; cdr3_nt: TGTGCCAGTCAGGGCACTGAAGCTTTCTTT; cdr3_aa: CASQGTEAFF
d_call: .; v_call: TRBV18; j_call: TRBJ2-3; clone_size: .; cdr3_nt: TGTGCCAGCTCACCACGGGCAGGCGCTAGCACAGATACGCAGTATTTT; cdr3_aa: CASSPRAGASTDTQYF
d_call: .; v_call: TRBV30; j_call: TRBJ2-2; clone_size: once; cdr3_nt: TGTGCCTGGAGTTACTACAAGCCCGGGGAGCTGTTTTTT; cdr3_aa: CAWSYYKPGELFF
d_call: .; v_call: TRBV4-2; j_call: TRBJ1-1; clone_size: .; cdr3_nt: TGTGCCAGCAGCCAGGGGGGGTTGAACACTGAAGCTTTCTTT; cdr3_aa: CASSQGGLNTEAFF
d_call: TRBD1; v_call: TRBV5-4; j_call: TRBJ1-1; clone_size: few; cdr3_nt: TGTGCCAGCAGCTTTGGGACAGGGGGCTCTATCACTGAAGCTTTCTTT; cdr3_aa: CASSFGTGGSITEAFF
d_call: TRBD2; v_call: TRBV2; j_call: TRBJ2-1; clone_size: .; cdr3_nt: TGTGCCAGCAGTCCTGGACTAGTACAGGTCGATGAGCAGTTCTTC; cdr3_aa: CASSPGLVQVDEQFF
d_call: TRBD1; v_call: TRBV5-8; j_call: TRBJ1-5; clone_size: .; cdr3_nt: TGTGCCAGCAGCCCACAGGGGGATCAGCCCCAGCATTTT; cdr3_aa: CASSPQGDQPQHF
d_call: .; v_call: TRBV27; j_call: TRBJ1-1; clone_size: .; cdr3_nt: TGTGCCAGCAGTTCGGGACAGAACACTGAAGCTTTCTTT; cdr3_aa: CASSSGQNTEAFF
d_call: TRBD2; v_call: TRBV6-4; j_call: TRBJ2-3; clone_size: .; cdr3_nt: TGTGCCAGCAGTGCGGCGGGGGGCACAGATACGCAGTATTTT; cdr3_aa: CASSAAGGTDTQYF
d_call: TRBD2; v_call: TRBV6-1; j_call: TRBJ2-3; clone_size: .; cdr3_nt: TGTGCCAGCAGTGAACTGGCGGGGGGACTCACAGATACGCAGTATTTT; cdr3_aa: CASSELAGGLTDTQYF